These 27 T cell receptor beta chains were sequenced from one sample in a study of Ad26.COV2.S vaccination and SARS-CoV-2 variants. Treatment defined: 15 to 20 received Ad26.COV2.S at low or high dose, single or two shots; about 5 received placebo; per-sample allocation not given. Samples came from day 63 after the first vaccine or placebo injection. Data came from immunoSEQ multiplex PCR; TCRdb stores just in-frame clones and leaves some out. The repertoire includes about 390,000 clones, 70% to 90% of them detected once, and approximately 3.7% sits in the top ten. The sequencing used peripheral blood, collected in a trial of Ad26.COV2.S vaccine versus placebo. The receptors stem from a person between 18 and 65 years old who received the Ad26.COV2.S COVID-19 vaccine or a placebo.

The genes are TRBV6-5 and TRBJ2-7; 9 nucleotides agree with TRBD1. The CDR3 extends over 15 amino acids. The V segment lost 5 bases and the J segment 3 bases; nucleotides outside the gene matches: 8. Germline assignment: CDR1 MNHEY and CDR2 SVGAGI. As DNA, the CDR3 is TGTGCCAGCAGTAACCCGGGACAGGGACTCTACGAGCAGTACTTC. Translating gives CASSNPGQGLYEQYF.

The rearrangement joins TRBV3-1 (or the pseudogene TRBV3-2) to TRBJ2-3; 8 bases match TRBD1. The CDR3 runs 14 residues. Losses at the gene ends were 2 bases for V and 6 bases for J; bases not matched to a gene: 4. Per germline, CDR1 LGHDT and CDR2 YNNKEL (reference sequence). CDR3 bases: TGTGCCAGCAGCCAACATCAGGGGGCGGATACGCAGTATTTT. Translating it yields CASSQHQGADTQYF.

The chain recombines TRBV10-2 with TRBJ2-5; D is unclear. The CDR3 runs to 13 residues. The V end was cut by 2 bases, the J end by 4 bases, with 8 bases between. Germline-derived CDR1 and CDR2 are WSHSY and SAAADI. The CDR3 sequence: CASSEPGSETQYF. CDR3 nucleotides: TGCGCCAGCAGTGAGCCTGGTTCAGAGACCCAGTACTTC.

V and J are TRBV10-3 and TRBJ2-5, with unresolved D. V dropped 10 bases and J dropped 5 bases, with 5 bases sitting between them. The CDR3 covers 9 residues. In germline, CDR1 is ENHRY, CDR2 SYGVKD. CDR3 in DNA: TGTGCCACTATGGAGACCCAGTACTTC. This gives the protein CATMETQYF.

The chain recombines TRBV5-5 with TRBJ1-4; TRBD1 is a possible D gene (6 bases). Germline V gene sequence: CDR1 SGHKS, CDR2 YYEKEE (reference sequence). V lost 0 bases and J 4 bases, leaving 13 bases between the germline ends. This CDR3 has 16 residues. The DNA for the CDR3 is TGTGCCAGCAGCTTGGCCCCAGGGGCGCGTAATGAAAAACTGTTTTTT. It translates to CASSLAPGARNEKLFF. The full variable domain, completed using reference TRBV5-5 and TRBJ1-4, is DAGVTQSPTHLIKTRGQQVTLRCSPISGHKSVSWYQQVLGQGPQFIFQYYEKEERGRGNFPDRFSARQFPNYSSELNVNALLLGDSALYLCASSLAPGARNEKLFFGSGTQLSVL.

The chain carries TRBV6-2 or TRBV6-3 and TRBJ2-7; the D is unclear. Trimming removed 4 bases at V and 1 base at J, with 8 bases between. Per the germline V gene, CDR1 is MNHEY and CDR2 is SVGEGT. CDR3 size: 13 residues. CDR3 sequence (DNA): TGTGCCAGCAGTTTTAGGAAATCCTACGAGCAGTACTTC. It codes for CASSFRKSYEQYF.

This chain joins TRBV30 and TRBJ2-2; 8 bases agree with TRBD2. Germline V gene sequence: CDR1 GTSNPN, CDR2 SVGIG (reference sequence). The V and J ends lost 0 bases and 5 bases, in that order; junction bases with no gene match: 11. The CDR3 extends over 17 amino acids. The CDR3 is CAWSVKFGGAYTGELFF. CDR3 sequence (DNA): TGTGCCTGGAGTGTAAAATTCGGGGGGGCATATACCGGGGAGCTGTTTTTT.

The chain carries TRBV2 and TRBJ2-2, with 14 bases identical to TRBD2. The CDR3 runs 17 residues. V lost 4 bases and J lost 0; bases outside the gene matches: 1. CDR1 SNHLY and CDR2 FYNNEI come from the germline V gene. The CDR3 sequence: CASSATSGGANTGELFF. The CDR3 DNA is TGTGCCAGCAGTGCGACTAGCGGGGGGGCGAACACCGGGGAGCTGTTTTTT.

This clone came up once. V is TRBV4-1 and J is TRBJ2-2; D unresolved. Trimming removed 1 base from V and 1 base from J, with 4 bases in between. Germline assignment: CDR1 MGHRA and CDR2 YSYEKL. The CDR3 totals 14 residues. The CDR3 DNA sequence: TGCGCCAGCAGCCAAGTGGTGAACACCGGGGAGCTGTTTTTT. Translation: CASSQVVNTGELFF.

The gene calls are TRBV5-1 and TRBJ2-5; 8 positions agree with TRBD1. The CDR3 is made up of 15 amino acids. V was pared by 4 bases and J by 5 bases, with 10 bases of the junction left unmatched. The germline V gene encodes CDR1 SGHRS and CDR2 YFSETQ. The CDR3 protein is CASSREGQGGETQYF. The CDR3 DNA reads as TGCGCCAGCAGCAGGGAAGGACAGGGCGGGGAGACCCAGTACTTC.

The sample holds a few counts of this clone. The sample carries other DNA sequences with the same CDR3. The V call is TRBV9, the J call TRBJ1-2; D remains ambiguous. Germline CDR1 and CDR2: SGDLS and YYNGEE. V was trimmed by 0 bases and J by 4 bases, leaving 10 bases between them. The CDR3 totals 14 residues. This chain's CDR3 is CASSVAGFGYGYTF. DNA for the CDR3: TGTGCCAGCAGCGTAGCGGGATTCGGCTATGGCTACACCTTC. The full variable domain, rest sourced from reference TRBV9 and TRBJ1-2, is DSGVTQTPKHLITATGQRVTLRCSPRSGDLSVYWYQQSLDQGLQFLIQYYNGEERAKGNILERFSAQQFPDLHSELNLSSLELGDSALYFCASSVAGFGYGYTFGSGTRLTVV.

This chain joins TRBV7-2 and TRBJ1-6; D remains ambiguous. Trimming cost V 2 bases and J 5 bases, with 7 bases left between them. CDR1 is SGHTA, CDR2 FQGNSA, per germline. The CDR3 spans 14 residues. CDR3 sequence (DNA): TGTGCCAGCAGCTTAACTGGAAATAATTCACCCCTCCACTTT. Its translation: CASSLTGNNSPLHF.

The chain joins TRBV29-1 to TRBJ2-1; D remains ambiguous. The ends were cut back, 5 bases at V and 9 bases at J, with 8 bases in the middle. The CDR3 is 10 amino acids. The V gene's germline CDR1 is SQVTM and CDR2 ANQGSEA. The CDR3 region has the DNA TGCAGCGTTTCGTTGGTTGAGCAGTTCTTC. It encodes CSVSLVEQFF.

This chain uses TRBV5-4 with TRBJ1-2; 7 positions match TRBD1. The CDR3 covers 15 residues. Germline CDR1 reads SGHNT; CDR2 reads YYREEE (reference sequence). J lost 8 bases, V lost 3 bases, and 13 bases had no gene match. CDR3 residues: CASSSDSTGAGGYTF. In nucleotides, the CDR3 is TGTGCCAGCAGCTCAGACTCCACAGGGGCGGGGGGCTACACCTTC.

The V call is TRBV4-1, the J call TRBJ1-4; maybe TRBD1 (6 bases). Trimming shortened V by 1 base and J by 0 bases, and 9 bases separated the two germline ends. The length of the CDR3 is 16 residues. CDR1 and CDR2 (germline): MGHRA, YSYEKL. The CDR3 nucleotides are TGCGCCAGCAGCCAAGTAGGGGGTCCAACTAATGAAAAACTGTTTTTT. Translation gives CASSQVGGPTNEKLFF.

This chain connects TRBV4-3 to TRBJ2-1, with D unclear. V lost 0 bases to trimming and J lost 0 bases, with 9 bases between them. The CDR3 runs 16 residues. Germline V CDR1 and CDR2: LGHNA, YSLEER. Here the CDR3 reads CASSQDPASSYNEQFF. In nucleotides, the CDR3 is TGCGCCAGCAGCCAAGATCCCGCTAGCTCCTACAATGAGCAGTTCTTC.

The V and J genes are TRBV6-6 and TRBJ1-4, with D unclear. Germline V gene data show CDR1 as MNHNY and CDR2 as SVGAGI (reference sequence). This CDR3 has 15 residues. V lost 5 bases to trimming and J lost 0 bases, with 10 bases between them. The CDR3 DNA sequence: TGTGCCAGCAGTGGAGGGCCTTCAACTAATGAAAAACTGTTTTTT. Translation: CASSGGPSTNEKLFF.

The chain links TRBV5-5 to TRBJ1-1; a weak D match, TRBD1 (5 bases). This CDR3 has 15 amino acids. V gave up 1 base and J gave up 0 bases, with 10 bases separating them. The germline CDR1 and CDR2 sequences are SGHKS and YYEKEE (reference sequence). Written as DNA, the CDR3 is TGTGCCAGCAGCTTGACCGGGACGGTGAACACTGAAGCTTTCTTT. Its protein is CASSLTGTVNTEAFF.

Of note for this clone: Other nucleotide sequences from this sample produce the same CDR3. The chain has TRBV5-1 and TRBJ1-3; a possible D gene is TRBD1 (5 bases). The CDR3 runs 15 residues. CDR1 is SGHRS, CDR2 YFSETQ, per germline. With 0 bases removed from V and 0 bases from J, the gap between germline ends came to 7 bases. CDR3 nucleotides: TGCGCCAGCAGCTTGGAAGGGGCCTCTGGAAACACCATATATTTT. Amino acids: CASSLEGASGNTIYF.

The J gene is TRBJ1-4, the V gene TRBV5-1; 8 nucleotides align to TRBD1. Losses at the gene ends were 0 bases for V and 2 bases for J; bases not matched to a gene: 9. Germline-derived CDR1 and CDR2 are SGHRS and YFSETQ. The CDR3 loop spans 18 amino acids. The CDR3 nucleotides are TGCGCCAGCAGCTTGGCCGGGCAGGGGGCCCAGACTAATGAAAAACTGTTTTTT. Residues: CASSLAGQGAQTNEKLFF.

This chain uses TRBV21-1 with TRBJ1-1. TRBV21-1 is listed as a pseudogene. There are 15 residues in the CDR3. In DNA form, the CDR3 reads TGTGCCAGCAGCCCCCCGGGTTGCTTGAACACTGAAGCTTTCTTT. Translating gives CASSPPGCLNTEAFF.

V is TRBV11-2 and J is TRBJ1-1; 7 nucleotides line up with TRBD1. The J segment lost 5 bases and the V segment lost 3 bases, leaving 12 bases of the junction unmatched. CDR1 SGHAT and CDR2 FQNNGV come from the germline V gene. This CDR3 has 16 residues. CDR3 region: CASSFPMRGLRTEAFF. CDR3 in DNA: TGTGCCAGCAGCTTCCCCATGAGGGGGCTGAGGACTGAAGCTTTCTTT. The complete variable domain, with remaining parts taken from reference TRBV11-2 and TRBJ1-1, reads EAGVAQSPRYKIIEKRQSVAFWCNPISGHATLYWYQQILGQGPKLLIQFQNNGVVDDSQLPKDRFSAERLKGVDSTLKIQPAKLEDSAVYLCASSFPMRGLRTEAFFGQGTRLTVV.

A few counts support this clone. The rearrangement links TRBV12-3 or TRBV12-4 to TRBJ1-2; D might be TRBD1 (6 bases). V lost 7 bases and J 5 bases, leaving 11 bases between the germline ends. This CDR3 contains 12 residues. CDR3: CASIGGGYGYTF. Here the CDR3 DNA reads TGTGCCAGCATCGGGGGCGGTTATGGCTACACCTTC.

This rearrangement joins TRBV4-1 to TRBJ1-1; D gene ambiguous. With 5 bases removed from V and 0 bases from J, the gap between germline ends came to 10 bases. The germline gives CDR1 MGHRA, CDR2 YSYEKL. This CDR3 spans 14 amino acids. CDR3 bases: TGCGCCAGCAGCGACCGCGGTTTGAACACTGAAGCTTTCTTT. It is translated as CASSDRGLNTEAFF.

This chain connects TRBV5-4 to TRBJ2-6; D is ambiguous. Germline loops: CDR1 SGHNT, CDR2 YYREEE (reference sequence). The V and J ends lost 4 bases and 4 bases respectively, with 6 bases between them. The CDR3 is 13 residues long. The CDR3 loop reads CASSRWGANVLTF. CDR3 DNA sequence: TGTGCCAGCAGCCGGTGGGGGGCCAACGTCCTGACTTTC. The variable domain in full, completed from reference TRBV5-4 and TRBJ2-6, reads ETGVTQSPTHLIKTRGQQVTLRCSSQSGHNTVSWYQQALGQGPQFIFQYYREEENGRGNFPPRFSGLQFPNYSSELNVNALELDDSALYLCASSRWGANVLTFGAGSRLTVL.

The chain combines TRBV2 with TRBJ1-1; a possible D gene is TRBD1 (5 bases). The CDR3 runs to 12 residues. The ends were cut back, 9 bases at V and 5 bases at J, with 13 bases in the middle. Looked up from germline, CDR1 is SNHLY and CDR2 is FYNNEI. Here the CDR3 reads CARGTYGTEAFF. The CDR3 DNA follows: TGTGCCAGAGGGACCTACGGTACTGAAGCTTTCTTT. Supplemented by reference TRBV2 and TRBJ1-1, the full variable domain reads EPEVTQTPSHQVTQMGQEVILRCVPISNHLYFYWYRQILGQKVEFLVSFYNNEISEKSEIFDDQFSVERPDGSNFTLKIRSTKLEDSAMYFCARGTYGTEAFFGQGTRLTVV.

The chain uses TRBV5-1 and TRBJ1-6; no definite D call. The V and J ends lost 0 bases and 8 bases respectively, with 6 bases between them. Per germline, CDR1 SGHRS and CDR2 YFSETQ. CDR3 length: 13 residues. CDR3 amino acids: CASSLAPDSPLHF. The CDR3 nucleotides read TGCGCCAGCAGCTTGGCGCCGGATTCACCCCTCCACTTT.